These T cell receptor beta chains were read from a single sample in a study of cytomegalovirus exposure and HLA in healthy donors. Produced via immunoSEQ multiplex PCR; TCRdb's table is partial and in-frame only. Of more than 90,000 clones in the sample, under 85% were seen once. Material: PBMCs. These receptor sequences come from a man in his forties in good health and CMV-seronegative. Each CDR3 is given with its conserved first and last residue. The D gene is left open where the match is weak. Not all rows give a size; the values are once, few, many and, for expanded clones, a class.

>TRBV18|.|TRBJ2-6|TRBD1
TGTGCCAGCTCACAACGACAGGGCTCTGGGGCCAACGTCCTGACTTTC
CASSQRQGSGANVLTF
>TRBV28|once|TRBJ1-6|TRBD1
TGTGCCAGCAGTTTAAACAGGGGGACGGATTCACCCCTCCACTTT
CASSLNRGTDSPLHF
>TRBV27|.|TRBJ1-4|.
TGTGCCAGCAGTGCCTTTAGCACTAATGAAAAACTGTTTTTT
CASSAFSTNEKLFF
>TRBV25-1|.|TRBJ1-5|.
TGTGCCAGCAGTGGGGGGGGGTCAAATAGCAATCAGCCCCAGCATTTT
CASSGGGSNSNQPQHF
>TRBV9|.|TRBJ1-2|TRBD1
TGTGCCAGCAGCGTAGACAGGGGGCTTGGCTACACCTTC
CASSVDRGLGYTF
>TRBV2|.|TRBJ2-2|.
TGTGCCAGCAGGGACCTCAGGGCTTACACCGGGGAGCTGTTTTTT
CASRDLRAYTGELFF
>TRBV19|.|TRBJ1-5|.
TGTGCCAGTAGTATGTTGGCCGCTTATAGCAATCAGCCCCAGCATTTT
CASSMLAAYSNQPQHF
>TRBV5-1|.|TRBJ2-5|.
TGCGCCAGCAGCGGCTTTTCGCTGAGGGAGACCCAGTACTTC
CASSGFSLRETQYF
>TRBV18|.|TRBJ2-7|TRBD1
TGTGCCAGCTCAACCGGGACAGGGGGCTACGAGCAGTACTTC
CASSTGTGGYEQYF
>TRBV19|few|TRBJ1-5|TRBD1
TGTGCCAGTAGTCCGACCGACAGGGAGGCCCAGCATTTT
CASSPTDREAQHF
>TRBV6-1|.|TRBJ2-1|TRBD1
TGTGCCAGCAGTGCACAGGGGGTAAGGAACAATGAGCAGTTCTTC
CASSAQGVRNNEQFF
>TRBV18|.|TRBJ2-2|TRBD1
TGTGCCAGCTCACCACCGGGACAGTTCACCGGGGAGCTGTTTTTT
CASSPPGQFTGELFF
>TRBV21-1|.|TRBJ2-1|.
TGTGCCAGCAGCAAAAAAGGGGTAATCTCCTACAATGAGCAGTTCTTC
CASSKKGVISYNEQFF
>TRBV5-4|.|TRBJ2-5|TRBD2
TGTGCCAGCAGCCCGACTAGCGGACCCCAAGAGACCCAGTACTTC
CASSPTSGPQETQYF
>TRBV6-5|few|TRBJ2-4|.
TGTGCCAGCAGCTACGGGGCTGGCTCTACCAAAAACATTCAGTACTTC
CASSYGAGSTKNIQYF
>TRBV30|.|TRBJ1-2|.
TGTGCCTGGAGTAGACAGACCCCTAAGGGCTACACCTTC
CAWSRQTPKGYTF
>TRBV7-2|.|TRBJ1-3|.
TGTGCCAGCAGCTCAGGACACTCTTCTGGAAACACCATATATTTT
CASSSGHSSGNTIYF
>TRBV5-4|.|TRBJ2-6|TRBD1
TGTGCCAGCACCCCTGGGGGGACAGGGGATATTGGGGCCAACGTCCTGACTTTC
CASTPGGTGDIGANVLTF
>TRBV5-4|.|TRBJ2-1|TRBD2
TGTGCCAGCAGCTTAGTAGCGGGGGACCACAATGAGCAGTTCTTC
CASSLVAGDHNEQFF
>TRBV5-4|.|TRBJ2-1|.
TGTGCCGCCCGAGCGGGTAACAATGAGCAGTTCTTC
CAARAGNNEQFF